This T cell receptor (beta chain) was identified in a study of blood T cell repertoires in COVID-19. TCRdb's copy holds only in-frame clones and misses some; the assay was immunoSEQ multiplex PCR. The table shows some 190,000 clones, with over 75% occurring only once. Germline values: CDR1 MNHEY, CDR2 SVGAGI. The CDR3 is 16 residues long. V lost 0 bases to trimming and J lost 0 bases, with 9 bases between them. The sequence came from a woman in her thirties or forties who had recovered from COVID-19. Sample: peripheral blood. The chain carries TRBV6-5 and TRBJ2-4, with D perhaps TRBD1 (5 bases). The DNA for the CDR3 is TGTGCCAGCAGTTACTCGATAGGGGTAGCCAAAAACATTCAGTACTTC. Translation: CASSYSIGVAKNIQYF.